Sequencing of this T cell receptor (beta chain) was carried out in a study of T cell responses to AZD1222 COVID-19 vaccine. Study-level findings and limits: Nearly half of spike-specific TCRs reportedly target unmutated variant regions. Recipients of two AZD1222 doses showed rising Spike-specific TCR breadth and depth.

V lost 9 bases to trimming and J lost 8 bases; unmatched junction nucleotides: 8. CDR1 is LNHDA, CDR2 SQIVND, per germline (reference sequence). The CDR3 is 12 residues long. The assay was immunoSEQ multiplex PCR, and TCRdb's table has in-frame clones only and misses some. The table lists roughly 140,000 clones, 75% to 95% of them singletons, with roughly 3.2% in the top ten. Of note for this clone: Its specificity is not known.

The chain combines TRBV19 with TRBJ1-2; the match to TRBD1 covers 8 bases. The sequence derives from an adult who received the AZD1222 COVID-19 vaccine. This specimen was peripheral blood, taken 28 days after the second AZD1222 dose. The CDR3 loop reads CASTETGEGYTF. CDR3 DNA sequence: TGTGCCAGCACGGAGACAGGGGAAGGCTACACCTTC.